This TCR beta chain was sequenced in a study of read filtering for tumor transcriptome and immune sequencing. Study findings and constraints: In IR-seq, single-read clonotypes were about 80% of clonotypes but approximately 3.2% of reads.

Molecular barcoded adaptors covering alpha/delta and beta/gamma chains were used on 400 ng RNA. TCRdb fed the reads into MiXCR, producing one record per CDR3 protein. This sample has approximately 90,000 distinct CDR3 sequences, with approximately 13% found just once. This clonotype was seen many times. Its cognate antigen is unknown. Every patient had bone marrow sampled while the disease was active. Trimming cost V 1 base and J 5 bases, with 8 bases left between them. CDR3 length equals 13 residues. Per the germline V gene, CDR1 is SGHAT and CDR2 is FQNNGV. This receptor was obtained from a donor over 35 with multiple myeloma. Sample: a population of CD138-negative cells sorted from bone marrow. V and J are TRBV11-2 and TRBJ1-1; D not certain. CDR3 residues: CASSLGLETEAFF. CDR3 in DNA: TGTGCCAGCAGCTTAGGCCTGGAGACTGAAGCTTTCTTT.